The source of this TCR beta chain is a study of cytomegalovirus exposure and HLA in healthy donors. Study outcomes and limitations: A later analysis showed HLA-associated TCR beta chains outstripping equally common others in clonal expansion.

CDR3 length: 13 amino acids. V trimming: 2 bases; J trimming: 9 bases; junction bases outside the gene matches: 3. Germline V gives CDR1 MNHEY, CDR2 SVGAGI. PCR used 60 Vbeta primers and 13 Jbeta primers. Assay: immunoSEQ multiplex PCR; the TCRdb copy retains only in-frame clones and omits some. The table includes some 150,000 clones, around 80% detected once. As regards this clone: The antigen is undetermined.

The receptor was isolated from a woman between 50 and 59 years old in good health and CMV-seronegative. V usage is TRBV6-5 and J usage is TRBJ2-4, with 8 nucleotides matching TRBD1. Specimen: PBMCs. The CDR3 DNA is TGTGCCAGCAGTTACGGGCAGGGGGCCATTCAGTACTTC. Its protein is CASSYGQGAIQYF.